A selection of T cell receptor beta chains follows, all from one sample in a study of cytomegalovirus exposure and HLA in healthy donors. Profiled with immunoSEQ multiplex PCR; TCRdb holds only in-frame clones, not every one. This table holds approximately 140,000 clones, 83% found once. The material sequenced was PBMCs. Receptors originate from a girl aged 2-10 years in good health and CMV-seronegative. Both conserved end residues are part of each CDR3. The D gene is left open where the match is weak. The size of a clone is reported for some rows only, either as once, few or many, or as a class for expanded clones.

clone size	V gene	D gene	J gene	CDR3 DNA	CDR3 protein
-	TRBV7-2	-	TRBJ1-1	TGTGCCAGCACCGCGGGCGGTCAGAACACTGAAGCTTTCTTT	CASTAGGQNTEAFF
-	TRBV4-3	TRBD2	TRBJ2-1	TGCGCCAGCAGCCAAGACGGGGGGAGTACCTACAATGAGCAGTTCTTC	CASSQDGGSTYNEQFF
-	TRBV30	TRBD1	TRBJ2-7	TGTGCCTGGTCAGGGGGCAGCGAGCAGTACTTC	CAWSGGSEQYF
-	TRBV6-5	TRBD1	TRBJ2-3	TGTGCCAGCAGTCTGACAGGGAGTACAGATACGCAGTATTTT	CASSLTGSTDTQYF
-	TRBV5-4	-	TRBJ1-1	TGTGCCAGCAGCTTGGAAGGGGGCACTGAAGCTTTCTTT	CASSLEGGTEAFF
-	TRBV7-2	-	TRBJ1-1	TGTGCCAGCAGCTTAAATCAGGCTGACCTGGCCACTGAAGCTTTCTTT	CASSLNQADLATEAFF
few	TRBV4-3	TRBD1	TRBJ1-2	TGCGCCAGCAGCCGATCCAGGGGGAAGTATGGCTACACCTTC	CASSRSRGKYGYTF
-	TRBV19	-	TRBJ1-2	TGTGCCAGTAGTATCCCGACAGGACCCTATGGCTACACCTTC	CASSIPTGPYGYTF
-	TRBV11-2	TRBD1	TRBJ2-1	TGTGCCAGCAAATGGGACAGGGTTTTATACAATGAGCAGTTCTTC	CASKWDRVLYNEQFF
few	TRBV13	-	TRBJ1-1	TGTGCCAGCAGCTTAGGCTGGGGCCTGACAGGTGAAGCTTTCTTT	CASSLGWGLTGEAFF
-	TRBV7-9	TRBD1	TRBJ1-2	TGTGCCAGCAGCTTAGTTTCAGGGGGAAAGGGTGGCTACACCTTC	CASSLVSGGKGGYTF
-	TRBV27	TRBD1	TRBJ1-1	TGTGCCAGCAGGCCGGGACAGGGTCCCGAAGCTTTCTTT	CASRPGQGPEAFF
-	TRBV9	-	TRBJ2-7	TGTGCCAGCAGCGTAGGGTACAGGGAAACCTACGAGCAGTACTTC	CASSVGYRETYEQYF
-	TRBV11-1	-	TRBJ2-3	TGTGCCAGCAGCTTAGTGGCAGGGGGCACAGATACGCAGTATTTT	CASSLVAGGTDTQYF
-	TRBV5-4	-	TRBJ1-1	TGTGCCAGCAGAATCGTGGGGGGTATGAACACTGAAGCTTTCTTT	CASRIVGGMNTEAFF
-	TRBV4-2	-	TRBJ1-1	TGTGCCAGCAGCCAAGATTTAGCAGGGTCGGGCACTGAAGCTTTCTTT	CASSQDLAGSGTEAFF
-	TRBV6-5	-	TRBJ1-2	TGTGCCAGCAGTTTCGCGGGCCGTTCCCGCTATGGCTACACCTTC	CASSFAGRSRYGYTF
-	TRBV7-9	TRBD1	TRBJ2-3	TGTGCCAGCAGCTCCGGGGACAGGCTTGCAGATACGCAGTATTTT	CASSSGDRLADTQYF
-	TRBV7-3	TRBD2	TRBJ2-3	TGTGCCAGCAGTATAGCGGGGGGTACAGATACGCAGTATTTT	CASSIAGGTDTQYF
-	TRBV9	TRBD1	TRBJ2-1	TGTGCCAGCAGCTATAATTCCAATCCGGGACAGGGAGGGTACAATGAGCAGTTCTTC	CASSYNSNPGQGGYNEQFF
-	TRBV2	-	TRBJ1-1	TGTGCCAGCAGCCCGGGAGTTTACACTGAAGCTTTCTTT	CASSPGVYTEAFF
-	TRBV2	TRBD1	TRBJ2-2	TGTGCCAGCAGATCGACAGGGATGAACACCGGGGAGCTGTTTTTT	CASRSTGMNTGELFF
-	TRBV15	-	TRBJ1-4	TGTGCCACCAGCCCTTCCCCGAGCGGTGAAAAACTGTTTTTT	CATSPSPSGEKLFF
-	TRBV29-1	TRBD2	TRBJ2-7	TGCAGCGTTGAATTGCGGGAGGCGGCCTACGAGCAGTACTTC	CSVELREAAYEQYF
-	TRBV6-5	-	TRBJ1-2	TGTGCCAGCAGTTGGGGAGGGGGCTACACCTTC	CASSWGGGYTF
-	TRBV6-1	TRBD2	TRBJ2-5	TGTGCCAGCAGTGAACGATTCCAACATAGCGGGGGCTTTCAAGAGACCCAGTACTTC	CASSERFQHSGGFQETQYF
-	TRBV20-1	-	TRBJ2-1	TGCAGTGCTAGAGGCCACCAGTTTGAGTTCTTC	CSARGHQFEFF
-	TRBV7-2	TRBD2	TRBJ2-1	TGTGCCAGCAGCCTCGGGACTAGCGGGATTGGTGAGCAGTTCTTC	CASSLGTSGIGEQFF
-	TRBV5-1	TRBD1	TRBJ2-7	TGCGCCAGCAGCTGGGACAGGGGATCCTACGAGCAGTACTTC	CASSWDRGSYEQYF
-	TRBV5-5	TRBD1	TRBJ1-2	TGTGCCAGCAGCATCCCGACAGGGGCGAGATTGGGCTACACCTTC	CASSIPTGARLGYTF
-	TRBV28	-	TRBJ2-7	TGTGCCAGCAGAGGGGGAGTAACCTACGAGCAGTACTTC	CASRGGVTYEQYF
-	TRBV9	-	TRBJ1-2	TGTGCCAGCAGACAAAGGGGGAATAGTGGTGGCTACACCTTC	CASRQRGNSGGYTF
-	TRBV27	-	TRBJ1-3	TGTGCCAGCAGTTTATTCGCGCCGCTTGGGGGGAGGCCCTCGTTACCTTCTGGAAACACCATATATTTT	CASSLFAPLGGRPSLPSGNTIYF
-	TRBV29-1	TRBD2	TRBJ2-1	TGCAGCGTCGATGCTAGCGGGACCTACAATGAGCAGTTCTTC	CSVDASGTYNEQFF
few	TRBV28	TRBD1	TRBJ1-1	TGTGCCAGCAGATTAGGGGGACAGGGGAACACTGAAGCTTTCTTT	CASRLGGQGNTEAFF
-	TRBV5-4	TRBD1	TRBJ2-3	TGTGCCAGCAGCTTCGGGACAGGCACAGATACGCAGTATTTT	CASSFGTGTDTQYF
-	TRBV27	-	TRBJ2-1	TGTGCCAGCAGAAAAACCCCCCTAGGTCCGGGAGTTTACAATGAGCAGTTCTTC	CASRKTPLGPGVYNEQFF
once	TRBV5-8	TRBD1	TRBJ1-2	TGTGCCAGCAGCCACCGGGACAGGGGAAACTATGGCTACACCTTC	CASSHRDRGNYGYTF
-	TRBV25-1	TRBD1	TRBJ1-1	TGTGCCAGCAGTGTGGACAGGGCGAACACTGAAGCTTTCTTT	CASSVDRANTEAFF
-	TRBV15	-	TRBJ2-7	TGTGCCACCAGGGCAGGTCCCCGACCTTCCTACGAGCAGTACTTC	CATRAGPRPSYEQYF